This TCR beta chain was observed in a study of ipilimumab plus nivolumab after autologous stem cell transplantation. This clone is judged medium-sized. Sequencing used immunoSEQ multiplex PCR; TCRdb keeps in-frame clones, though not all of them. The table lists 17,000 or so clones, more than 60% of them singletons. The CDR3 loop spans 11 amino acids. Germline lookup yields CDR1 LGHNA and CDR2 YNFKEQ. Trimming removed 5 bases from V and 4 bases from J, with 6 bases in between. The input for sequencing was PBMCs, taken in a trial of ipilimumab plus nivolumab as post-transplant consolidation. This TCR was sampled from a male donor with diffuse large B-cell lymphoma. The V gene is TRBV4-2, the J gene TRBJ2-7; D not resolved. DNA of the CDR3: TGTGCCAGCAGCAACCTTTACGAGCAGTACTTC. Amino acids: CASSNLYEQYF.